This T cell receptor beta chain was observed in a study of metastatic and nonmetastatic thyroid tumors. In the study overall: A comparison of repertoires was made across blood and tumor or nodule tissue from malignant and benign thyroid patients.

Original methodology: To classify distant metastasis in papillary thyroid cancer, a model was built from CDR3 differences across clinicopathological groups. TCRdb re-called clones from the PCR reads using MiXCR. The authors' filters were not applied to this entry. The sample contains 84,000 or so clones, over 8.5% of which appear only once. General study points: It was reported that TCR beta diversity was significantly higher in malignant thyroid tumors than benign nodules, in blood and tumor.

This clone has ten or more counts. Its antigen remains unidentified. Thyroid surgery had not been preceded by any treatment in any patient. CDR3 size: 12 residues. Trimming stripped 5 bases from V and 4 bases from J, with 6 bases between. CDR1 and CDR2 (germline): LNHDA, SQIVND (reference sequence). This receptor was taken from a female donor with papillary thyroid cancer or a benign thyroid nodule (not recorded which). Some clones in this sample may be carry-over from other donors' samples. The sample comprised blood. The chain has TRBV19 and TRBJ2-1; D not resolved. The chain's CDR3 is CASSRLYNEQFF. CDR3 nucleotide sequence: TGTGCCAGTAGTCGGTTGTACAATGAGCAGTTCTTC. Based on the CDR3 plus reference TRBV19 and TRBJ2-1, the full variable domain is DGGITQSPKYLFRKEGQNVTLSCEQNLNHDAMYWYRQDPGQGLRLIYYSQIVNDFQKGDIAEGYSVSREKKESFPLTVTSAQKNPTAFYLCASSRLYNEQFFGPGTRLTVL.